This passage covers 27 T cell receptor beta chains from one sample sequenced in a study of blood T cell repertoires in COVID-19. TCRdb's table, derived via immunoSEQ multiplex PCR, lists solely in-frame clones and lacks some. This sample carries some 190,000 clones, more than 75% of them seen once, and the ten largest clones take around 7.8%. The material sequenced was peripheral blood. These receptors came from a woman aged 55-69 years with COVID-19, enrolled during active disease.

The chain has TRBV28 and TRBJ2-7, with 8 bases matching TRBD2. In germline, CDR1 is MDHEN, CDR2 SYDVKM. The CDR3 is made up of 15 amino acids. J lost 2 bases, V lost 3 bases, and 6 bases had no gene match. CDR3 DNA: TGTGCCAGCAGTTTTCAGCGGGAGTTTACCTACGAGCAGTACTTC. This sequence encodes CASSFQREFTYEQYF.

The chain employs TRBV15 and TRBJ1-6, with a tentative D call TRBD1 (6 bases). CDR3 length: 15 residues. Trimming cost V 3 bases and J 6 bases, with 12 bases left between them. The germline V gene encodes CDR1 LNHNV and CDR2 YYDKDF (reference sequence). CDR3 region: CATSRETGPNSPLHF. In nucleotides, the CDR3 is TGTGCCACCAGCAGGGAAACAGGGCCTAATTCACCCCTCCACTTT.

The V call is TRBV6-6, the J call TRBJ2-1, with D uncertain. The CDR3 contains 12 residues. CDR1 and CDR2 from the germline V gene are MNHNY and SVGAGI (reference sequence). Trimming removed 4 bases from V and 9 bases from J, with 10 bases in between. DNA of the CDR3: TGTGCCAGCAGTTTTTCAGAGGTTGAGCAGTTCTTC. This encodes CASSFSEVEQFF.

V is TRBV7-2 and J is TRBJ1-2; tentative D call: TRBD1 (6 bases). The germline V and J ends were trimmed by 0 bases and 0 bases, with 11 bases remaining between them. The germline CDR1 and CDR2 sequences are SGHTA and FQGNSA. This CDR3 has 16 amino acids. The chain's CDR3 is CASSLALQGTNYGYTF. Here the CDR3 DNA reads TGTGCCAGCAGCTTAGCTTTGCAGGGGACTAACTATGGCTACACCTTC. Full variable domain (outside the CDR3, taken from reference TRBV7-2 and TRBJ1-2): GAGVSQSPSNKVTEKGKDVELRCDPISGHTALYWYRQSLGQGLEFLIYFQGNSAPDKSGLPSDRFSAERTGGSVSTLTIQRTQQEDSAVYLCASSLALQGTNYGYTFGSGTRLTVV.

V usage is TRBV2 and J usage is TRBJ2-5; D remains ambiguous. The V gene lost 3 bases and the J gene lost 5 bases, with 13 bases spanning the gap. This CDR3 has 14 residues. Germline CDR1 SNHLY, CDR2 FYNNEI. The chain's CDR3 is CASSDPGVVETQYF. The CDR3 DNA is TGTGCCAGCAGTGATCCCGGAGTGGTGGAGACCCAGTACTTC.

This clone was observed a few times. CDR3 loop: CASSRGTGNTIYF. CDR3 bases: TGTGCCAGCAGCAGGGGGACTGGAAACACCATATATTTT. The chain uses TRBV6-5 and TRBJ1-3; TRBD1 aligns across 7 bases. The CDR3 has 13 residues. The junction had 1 base not matched to a gene; V was cut back by 6 bases and J by 2 bases. Per the germline V gene, CDR1 is MNHEY and CDR2 is SVGAGI.

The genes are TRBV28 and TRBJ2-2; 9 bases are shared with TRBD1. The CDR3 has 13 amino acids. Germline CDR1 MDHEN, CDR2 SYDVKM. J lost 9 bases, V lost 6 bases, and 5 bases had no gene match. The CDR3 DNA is TGTGCCAGCAGAATGGACAGGGGTAGGGAGCTGTTTTTT. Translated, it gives CASRMDRGRELFF.

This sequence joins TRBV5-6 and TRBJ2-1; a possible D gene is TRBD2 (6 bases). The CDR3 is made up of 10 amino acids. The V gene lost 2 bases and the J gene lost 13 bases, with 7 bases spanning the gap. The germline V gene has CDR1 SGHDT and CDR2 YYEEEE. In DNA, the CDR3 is TGTGCCAGCAGCTTACTAGCCCAGTTCTTC. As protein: CASSLLAQFF.

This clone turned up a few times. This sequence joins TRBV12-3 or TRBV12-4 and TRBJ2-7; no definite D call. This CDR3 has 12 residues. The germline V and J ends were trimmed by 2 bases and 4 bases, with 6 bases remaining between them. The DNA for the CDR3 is TGTGCCAGCAGTTTACTACGATACGAGCAGTACTTC. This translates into CASSLLRYEQYF.

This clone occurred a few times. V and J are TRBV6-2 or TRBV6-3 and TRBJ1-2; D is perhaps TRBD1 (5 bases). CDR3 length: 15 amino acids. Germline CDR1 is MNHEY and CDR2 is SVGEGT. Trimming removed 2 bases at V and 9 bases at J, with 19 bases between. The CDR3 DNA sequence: TGTGCCAGCAGTTACCCCCCGGGCAGGGCAAGTCGCTACACCTTC. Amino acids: CASSYPPGRASRYTF.

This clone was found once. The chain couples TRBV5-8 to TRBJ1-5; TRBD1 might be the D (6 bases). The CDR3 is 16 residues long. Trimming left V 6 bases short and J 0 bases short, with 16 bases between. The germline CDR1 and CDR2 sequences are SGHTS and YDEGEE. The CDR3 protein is CASNPGQTYSNQPQHF. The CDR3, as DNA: TGTGCCAGCAACCCAGGACAGACTTATAGCAATCAGCCCCAGCATTTT.

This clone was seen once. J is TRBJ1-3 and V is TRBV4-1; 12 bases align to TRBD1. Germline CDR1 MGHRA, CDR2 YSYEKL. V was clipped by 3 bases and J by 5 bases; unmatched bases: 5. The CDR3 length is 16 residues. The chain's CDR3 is CASSQGGQGARNTIYF. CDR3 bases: TGCGCCAGCAGCCAGGGGGGACAGGGGGCTAGAAACACCATATATTTT.

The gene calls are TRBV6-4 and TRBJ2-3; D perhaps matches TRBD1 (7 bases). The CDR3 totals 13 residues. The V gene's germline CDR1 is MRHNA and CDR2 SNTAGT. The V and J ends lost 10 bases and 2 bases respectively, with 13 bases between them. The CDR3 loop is CATARGATDTQYF. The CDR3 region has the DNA TGTGCCACCGCCAGGGGGGCCACAGATACGCAGTATTTT.

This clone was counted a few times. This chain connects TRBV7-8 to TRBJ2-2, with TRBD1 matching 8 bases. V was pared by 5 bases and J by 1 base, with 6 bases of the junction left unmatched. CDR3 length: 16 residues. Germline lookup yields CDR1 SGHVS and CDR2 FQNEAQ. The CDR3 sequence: CASSTRQGLNTGELFF. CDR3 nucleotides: TGTGCCAGCAGCACCCGACAGGGGTTGAACACCGGGGAGCTGTTTTTT.

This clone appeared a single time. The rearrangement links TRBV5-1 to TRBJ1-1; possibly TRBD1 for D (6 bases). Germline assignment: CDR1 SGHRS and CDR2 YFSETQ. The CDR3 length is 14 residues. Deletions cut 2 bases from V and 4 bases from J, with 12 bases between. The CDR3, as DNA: TGCGCCAGCAGCTTCTCAGGGGCGAGCACTGAAGCTTTCTTT. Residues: CASSFSGASTEAFF.

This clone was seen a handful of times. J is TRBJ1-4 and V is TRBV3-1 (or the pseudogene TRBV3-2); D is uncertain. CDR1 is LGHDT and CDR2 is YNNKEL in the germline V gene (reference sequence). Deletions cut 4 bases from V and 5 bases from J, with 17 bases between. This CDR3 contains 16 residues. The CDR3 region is CASSPRGQKRNEKLFF. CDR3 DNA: TGTGCCAGCAGCCCTCGAGGTCAGAAGAGGAATGAAAAACTGTTTTTT.

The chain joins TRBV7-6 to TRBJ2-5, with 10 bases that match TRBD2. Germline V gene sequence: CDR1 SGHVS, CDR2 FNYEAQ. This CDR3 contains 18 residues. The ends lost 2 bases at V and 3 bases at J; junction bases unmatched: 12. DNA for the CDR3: TGTGCCAGCAGCTTAAGGAGCGGGGGGGCGTCGAGAAAAGAGACCCAGTACTTC. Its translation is CASSLRSGGASRKETQYF. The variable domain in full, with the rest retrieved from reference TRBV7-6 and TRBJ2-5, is GAGVSQSPRYKVTKRGQDVALRCDPISGHVSLYWYRQALGQGPEFLTYFNYEAQQDKSGLPNDRFSAERPEGSISTLTIQRTEQRDSAMYRCASSLRSGGASRKETQYFGPGTRLLVL.

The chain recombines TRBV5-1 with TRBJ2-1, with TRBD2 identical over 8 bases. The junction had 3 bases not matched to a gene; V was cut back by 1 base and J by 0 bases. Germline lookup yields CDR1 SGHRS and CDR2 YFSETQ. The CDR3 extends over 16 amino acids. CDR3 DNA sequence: TGCGCCAGCAGCTTGAGCGGGGGCAGCTCCTACAATGAGCAGTTCTTC. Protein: CASSLSGGSSYNEQFF.

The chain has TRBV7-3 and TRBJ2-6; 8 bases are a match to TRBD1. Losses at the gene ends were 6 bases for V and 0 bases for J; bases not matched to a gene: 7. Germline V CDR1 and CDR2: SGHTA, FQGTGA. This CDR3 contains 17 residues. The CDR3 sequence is CASRPGQGFSGANVLTF. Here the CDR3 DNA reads TGTGCCAGCAGACCCGGACAGGGTTTCTCTGGGGCCAACGTCCTGACTTTC.

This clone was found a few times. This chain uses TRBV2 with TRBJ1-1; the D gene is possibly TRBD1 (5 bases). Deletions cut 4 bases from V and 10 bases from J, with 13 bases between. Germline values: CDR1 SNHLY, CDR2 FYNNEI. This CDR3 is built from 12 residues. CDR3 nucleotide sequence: TGTGCCAGCAGTGGGGACTGGAGCCGAGCTTTCTTT. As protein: CASSGDWSRAFF.

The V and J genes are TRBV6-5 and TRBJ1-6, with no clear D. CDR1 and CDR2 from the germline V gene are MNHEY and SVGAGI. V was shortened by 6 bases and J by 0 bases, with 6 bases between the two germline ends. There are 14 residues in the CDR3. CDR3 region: CASSRSSYNSPLHF. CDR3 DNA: TGTGCCAGCAGCCGTAGCTCCTATAATTCACCCCTCCACTTT.

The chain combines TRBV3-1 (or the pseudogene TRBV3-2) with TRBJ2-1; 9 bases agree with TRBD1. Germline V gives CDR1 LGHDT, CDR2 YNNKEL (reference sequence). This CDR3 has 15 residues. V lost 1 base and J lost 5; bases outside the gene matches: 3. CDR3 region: CASSQGWTGDNEQFF. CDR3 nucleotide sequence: TGTGCCAGCAGCCAAGGTTGGACAGGGGACAATGAGCAGTTCTTC.

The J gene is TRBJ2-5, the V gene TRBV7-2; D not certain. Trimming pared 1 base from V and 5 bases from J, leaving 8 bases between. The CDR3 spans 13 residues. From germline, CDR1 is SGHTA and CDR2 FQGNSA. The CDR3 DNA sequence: TGTGCCAGCAGCTTAGGGTTGCGGGAGACCCAGTACTTC. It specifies CASSLGLRETQYF.

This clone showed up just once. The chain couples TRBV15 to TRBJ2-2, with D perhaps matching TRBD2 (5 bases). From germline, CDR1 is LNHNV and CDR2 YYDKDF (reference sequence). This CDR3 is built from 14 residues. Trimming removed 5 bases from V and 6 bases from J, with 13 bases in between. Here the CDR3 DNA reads TGTGCCACCAGCCCCCGAGGGCTCTCCGGGGAGCTGTTTTTT. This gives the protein CATSPRGLSGELFF.

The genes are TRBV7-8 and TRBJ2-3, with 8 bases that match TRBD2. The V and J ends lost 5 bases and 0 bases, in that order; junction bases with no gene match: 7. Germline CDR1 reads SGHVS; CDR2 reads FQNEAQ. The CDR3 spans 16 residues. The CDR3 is CASSPFTSGSTDTQYF. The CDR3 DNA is TGTGCCAGCAGCCCTTTCACTAGCGGTAGCACAGATACGCAGTATTTT.

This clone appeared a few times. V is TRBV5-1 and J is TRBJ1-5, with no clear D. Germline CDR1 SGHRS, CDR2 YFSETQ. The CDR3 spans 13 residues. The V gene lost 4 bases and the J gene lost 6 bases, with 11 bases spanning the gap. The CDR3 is CASSALLAQPQHF. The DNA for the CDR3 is TGCGCCAGCAGCGCCCTTTTGGCTCAGCCCCAGCATTTT.

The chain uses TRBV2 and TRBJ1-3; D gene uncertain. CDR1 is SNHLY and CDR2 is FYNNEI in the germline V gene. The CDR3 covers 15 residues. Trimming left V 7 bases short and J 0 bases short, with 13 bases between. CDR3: CASNPDSYSGNTIYF. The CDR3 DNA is TGTGCCAGCAACCCCGACTCTTACTCTGGAAACACCATATATTTT. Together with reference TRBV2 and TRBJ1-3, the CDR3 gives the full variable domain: EPEVTQTPSHQVTQMGQEVILRCVPISNHLYFYWYRQILGQKVEFLVSFYNNEISEKSEIFDDQFSVERPDGSNFTLKIRSTKLEDSAMYFCASNPDSYSGNTIYFGEGSWLTVV.